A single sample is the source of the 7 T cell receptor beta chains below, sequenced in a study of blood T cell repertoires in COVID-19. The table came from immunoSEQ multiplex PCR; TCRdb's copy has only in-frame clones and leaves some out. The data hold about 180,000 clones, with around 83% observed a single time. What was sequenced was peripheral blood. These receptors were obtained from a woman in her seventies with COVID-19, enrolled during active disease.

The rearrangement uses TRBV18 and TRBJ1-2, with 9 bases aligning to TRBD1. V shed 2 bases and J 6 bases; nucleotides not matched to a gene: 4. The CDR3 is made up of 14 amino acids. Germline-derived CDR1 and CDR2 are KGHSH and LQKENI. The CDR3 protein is CASSPEQGANGYTF. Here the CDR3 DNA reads TGTGCCAGCTCACCAGAACAGGGGGCTAATGGCTACACCTTC.

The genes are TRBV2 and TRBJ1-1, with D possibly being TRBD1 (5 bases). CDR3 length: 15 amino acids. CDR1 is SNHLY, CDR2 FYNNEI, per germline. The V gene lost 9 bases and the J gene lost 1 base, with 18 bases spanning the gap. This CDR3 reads CASRGVGGANTEAFF. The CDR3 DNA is TGTGCCAGTAGAGGGGTAGGAGGGGCGAACACTGAAGCTTTCTTT.

The DNA of the CDR3 is TGTGCCAGCAGTGTCTTCCAGGGCGGTACCGGGGAGCTGTTTTTT. Protein sequence: CASSVFQGGTGELFF. The chain carries TRBV2 and TRBJ2-2; perhaps TRBD1 as D (5 bases). Germline V CDR1 and CDR2: SNHLY, FYNNEI. The CDR3 length is 15 residues. V was trimmed by 4 bases and J by 5 bases, leaving 14 bases between them. The complete variable domain, with remaining parts taken from reference TRBV2 and TRBJ2-2, reads EPEVTQTPSHQVTQMGQEVILRCVPISNHLYFYWYRQILGQKVEFLVSFYNNEISEKSEIFDDQFSVERPDGSNFTLKIRSTKLEDSAMYFCASSVFQGGTGELFFGEGSRLTVL.

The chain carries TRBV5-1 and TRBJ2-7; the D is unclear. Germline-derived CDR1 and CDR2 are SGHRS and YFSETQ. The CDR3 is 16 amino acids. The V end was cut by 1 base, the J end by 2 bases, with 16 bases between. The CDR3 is CASSLLTALEPYEQYF. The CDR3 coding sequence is TGCGCCAGCAGCTTGTTGACTGCCTTAGAACCCTACGAGCAGTACTTC.

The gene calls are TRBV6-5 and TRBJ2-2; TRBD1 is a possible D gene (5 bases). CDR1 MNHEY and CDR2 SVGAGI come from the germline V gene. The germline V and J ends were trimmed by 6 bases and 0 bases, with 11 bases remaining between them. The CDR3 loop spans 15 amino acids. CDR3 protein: CASRKGLANTGELFF. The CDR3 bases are TGTGCCAGCAGGAAGGGGCTGGCGAACACCGGGGAGCTGTTTTTT.

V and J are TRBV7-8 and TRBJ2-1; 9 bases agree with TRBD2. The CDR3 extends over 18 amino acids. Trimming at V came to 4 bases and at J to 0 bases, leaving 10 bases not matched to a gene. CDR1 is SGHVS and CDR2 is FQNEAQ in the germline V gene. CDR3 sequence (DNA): TGTGCCAGCAGCTGGTTAGGACTAGCGATGAGCTCCTACAATGAGCAGTTCTTC. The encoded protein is CASSWLGLAMSSYNEQFF.

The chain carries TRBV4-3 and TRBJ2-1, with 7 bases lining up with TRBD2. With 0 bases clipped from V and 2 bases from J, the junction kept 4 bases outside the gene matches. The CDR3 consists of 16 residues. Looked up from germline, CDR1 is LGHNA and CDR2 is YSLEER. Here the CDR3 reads CASSQEAGFPYNEQFF. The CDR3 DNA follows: TGCGCCAGCAGCCAAGAAGCGGGATTCCCCTACAATGAGCAGTTCTTC.